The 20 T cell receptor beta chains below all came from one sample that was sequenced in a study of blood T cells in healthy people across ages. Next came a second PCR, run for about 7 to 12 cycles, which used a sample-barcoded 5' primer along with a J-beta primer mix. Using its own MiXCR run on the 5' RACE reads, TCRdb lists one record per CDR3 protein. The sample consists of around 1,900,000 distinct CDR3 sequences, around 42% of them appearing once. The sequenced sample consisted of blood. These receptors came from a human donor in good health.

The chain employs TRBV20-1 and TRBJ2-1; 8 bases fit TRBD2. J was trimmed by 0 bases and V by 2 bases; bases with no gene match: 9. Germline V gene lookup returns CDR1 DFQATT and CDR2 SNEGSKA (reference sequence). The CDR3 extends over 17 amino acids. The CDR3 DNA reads TGCAGTGCTAGATCTGCAAGCGGGGGAAGCTCCTACAATGAGCAGTTCTTC. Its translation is CSARSASGGSSYNEQFF.

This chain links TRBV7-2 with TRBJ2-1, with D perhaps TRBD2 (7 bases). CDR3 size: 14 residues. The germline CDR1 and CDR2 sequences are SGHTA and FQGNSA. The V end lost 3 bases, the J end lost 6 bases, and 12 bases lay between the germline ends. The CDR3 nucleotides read TGTGCCAGCAGCTTCCGGGGGGCAGGCAATGAGCAGTTCTTC. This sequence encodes CASSFRGAGNEQFF.

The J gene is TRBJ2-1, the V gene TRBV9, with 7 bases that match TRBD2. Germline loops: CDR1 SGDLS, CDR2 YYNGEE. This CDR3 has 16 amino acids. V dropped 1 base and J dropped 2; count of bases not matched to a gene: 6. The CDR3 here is CASSVSLSGAYNEQFF. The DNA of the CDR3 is TGTGCCAGCAGCGTATCGCTAAGCGGGGCCTACAATGAGCAGTTCTTC.

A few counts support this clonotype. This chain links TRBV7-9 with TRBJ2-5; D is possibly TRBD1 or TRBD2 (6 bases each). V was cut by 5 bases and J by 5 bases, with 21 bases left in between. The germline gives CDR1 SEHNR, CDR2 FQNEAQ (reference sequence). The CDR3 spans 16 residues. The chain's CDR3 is CASSQLDGGPGETQYF. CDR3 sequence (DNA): TGTGCCAGCAGCCAGTTGGATGGGGGGCCGGGGGAGACCCAGTACTTC. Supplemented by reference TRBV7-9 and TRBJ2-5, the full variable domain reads DTGVSQNPRHKITKRGQNVTFRCDPISEHNRLYWYRQTLGQGPEFLTYFQNEAQLEKSRLLSDRFSAERPKGSFSTLEIQRTEQGDSAMYLCASSQLDGGPGETQYFGPGTRLLVL.

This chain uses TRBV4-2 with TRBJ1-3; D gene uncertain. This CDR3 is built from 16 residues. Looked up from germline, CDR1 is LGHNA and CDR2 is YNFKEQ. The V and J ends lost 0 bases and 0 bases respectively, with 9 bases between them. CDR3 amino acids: CASSQDLTNSGNTIYF. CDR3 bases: TGTGCCAGCAGCCAAGATTTAACCAACTCTGGAAACACCATATATTTT.

In DNA form, the CDR3 reads TGTGCCAGCAGTTTTGACTCGACAGGGGTTGGAGAAAAACTGTTTTTT. Residues: CASSFDSTGVGEKLFF. The chain is built from TRBV12-3 or TRBV12-4 and TRBJ1-4; 8 positions match TRBD1. This CDR3 region has 16 residues. The V gene end was trimmed by 3 bases and the J gene end by 8 bases; junction bases not matched to a gene: 11.

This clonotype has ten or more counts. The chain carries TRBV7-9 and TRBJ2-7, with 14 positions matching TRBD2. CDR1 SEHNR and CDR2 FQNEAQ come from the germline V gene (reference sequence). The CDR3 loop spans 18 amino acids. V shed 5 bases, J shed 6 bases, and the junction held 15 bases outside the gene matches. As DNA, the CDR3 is TGTGCCAGCAGCCGAGGGACTAGCGGGGGCTTAGAACTCTCCGAGCAGTACTTC. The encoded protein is CASSRGTSGGLELSEQYF.

The DNA of the CDR3 is TGTGCCAGCAGACGGGGGGACAGGTACTCCTACGAGCAGTACTTC. Translated, it gives CASRRGDRYSYEQYF. The chain joins TRBV5-8 to TRBJ2-7; possible D gene TRBD1, 8 bases. Germline V gives CDR1 SGHTS, CDR2 YDEGEE. V lost 5 bases and J lost 0, with 15 bases in between. The CDR3 sequence is 15 residues long.

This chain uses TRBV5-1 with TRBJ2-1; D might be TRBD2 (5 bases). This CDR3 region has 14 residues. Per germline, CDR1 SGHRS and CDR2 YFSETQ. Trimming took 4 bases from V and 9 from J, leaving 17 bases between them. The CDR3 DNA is TGCGCCAGCAGCGAGAACGGGGAGTACGGTGAGCAGTTCTTC. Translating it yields CASSENGEYGEQFF. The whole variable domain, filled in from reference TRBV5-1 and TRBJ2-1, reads KAGVTQTPRYLIKTRGQQVTLSCSPISGHRSVSWYQQTPGQGLQFLFEYFSETQRNKGNFPGRFSGRQFSNSRSEMNVSTLELGDSALYLCASSENGEYGEQFFGPGTRLTVL.

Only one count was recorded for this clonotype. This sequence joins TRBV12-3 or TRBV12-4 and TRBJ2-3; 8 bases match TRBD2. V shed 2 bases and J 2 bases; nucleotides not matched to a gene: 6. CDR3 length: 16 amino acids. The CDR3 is CASSLQASGYTDTQYF. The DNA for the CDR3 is TGTGCCAGCAGTTTACAGGCTAGCGGGTACACAGATACGCAGTATTTT.

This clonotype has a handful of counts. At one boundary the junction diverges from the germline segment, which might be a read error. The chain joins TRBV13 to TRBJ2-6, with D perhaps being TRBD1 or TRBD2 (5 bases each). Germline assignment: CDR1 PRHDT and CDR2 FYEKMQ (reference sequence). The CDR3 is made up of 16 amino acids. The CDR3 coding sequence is TGTGCCAGCAGCGGGGACCGTGCATCTGGGGCCGACGTCCTGACTTTC. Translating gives CASSGDRASGADVLTF.

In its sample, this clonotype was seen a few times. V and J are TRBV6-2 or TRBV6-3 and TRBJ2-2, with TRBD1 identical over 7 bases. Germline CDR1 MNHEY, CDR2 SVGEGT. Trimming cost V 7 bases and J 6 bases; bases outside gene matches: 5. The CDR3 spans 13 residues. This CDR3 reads CASNTGAAGELFF. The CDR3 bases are TGTGCCAGCAACACAGGGGCGGCCGGGGAGCTGTTTTTT.

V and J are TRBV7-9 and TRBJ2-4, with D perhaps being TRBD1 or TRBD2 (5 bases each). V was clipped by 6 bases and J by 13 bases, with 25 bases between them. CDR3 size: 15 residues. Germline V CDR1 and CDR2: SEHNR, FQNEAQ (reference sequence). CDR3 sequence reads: CASSQNRARKGEQYF. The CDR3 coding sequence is TGTGCCAGCAGTCAAAACCGGGCCAGGAAAGGGGAGCAGTACTTC.

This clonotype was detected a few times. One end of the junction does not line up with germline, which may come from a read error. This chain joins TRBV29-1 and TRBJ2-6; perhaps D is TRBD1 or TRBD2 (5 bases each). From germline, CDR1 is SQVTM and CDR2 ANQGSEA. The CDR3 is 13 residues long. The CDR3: CSVDSDGANVRTF. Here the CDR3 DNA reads TGCAGCGTTGACAGTGACGGGGCCAACGTCCGGACTTTC.

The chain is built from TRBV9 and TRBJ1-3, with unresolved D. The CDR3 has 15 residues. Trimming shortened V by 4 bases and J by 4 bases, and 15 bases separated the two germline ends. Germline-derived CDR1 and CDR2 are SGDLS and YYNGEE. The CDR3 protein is CASSPSQWGGNTIYF. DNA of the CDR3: TGTGCCAGCAGCCCAAGCCAGTGGGGAGGAAACACCATATATTTT.

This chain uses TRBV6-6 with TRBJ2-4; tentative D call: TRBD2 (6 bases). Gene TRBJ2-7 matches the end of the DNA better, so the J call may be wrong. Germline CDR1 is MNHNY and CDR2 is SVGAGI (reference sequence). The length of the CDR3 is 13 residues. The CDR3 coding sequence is TGTGCCAGCGGGGGACCAGCGGGTTTCGAGCAGTACTTC. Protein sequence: CASGGPAGFEQYF.

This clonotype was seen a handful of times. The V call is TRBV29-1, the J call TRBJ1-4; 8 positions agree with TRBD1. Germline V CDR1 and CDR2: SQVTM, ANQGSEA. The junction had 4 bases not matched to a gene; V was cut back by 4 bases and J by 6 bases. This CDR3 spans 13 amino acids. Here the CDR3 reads CSVAVTGDEKLFF. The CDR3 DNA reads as TGCAGCGTTGCCGTGACAGGGGATGAAAAACTGTTTTTT.

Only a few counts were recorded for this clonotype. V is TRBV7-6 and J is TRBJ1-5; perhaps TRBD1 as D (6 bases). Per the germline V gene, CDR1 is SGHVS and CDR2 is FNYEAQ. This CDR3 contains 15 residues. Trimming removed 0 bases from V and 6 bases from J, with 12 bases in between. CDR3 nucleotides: TGTGCCAGCAGCTTAGCTGCAGGGGCTGGTCAGCCCCAGCATTTT. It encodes CASSLAAGAGQPQHF.

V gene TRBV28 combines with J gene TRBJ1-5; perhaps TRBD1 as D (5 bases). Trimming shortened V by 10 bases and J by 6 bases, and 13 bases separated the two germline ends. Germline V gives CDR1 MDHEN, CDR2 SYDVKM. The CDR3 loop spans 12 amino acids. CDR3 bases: TGTGCCATCACGAGGGGCGTTCAGCCCCAGCATTTT. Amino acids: CAITRGVQPQHF.

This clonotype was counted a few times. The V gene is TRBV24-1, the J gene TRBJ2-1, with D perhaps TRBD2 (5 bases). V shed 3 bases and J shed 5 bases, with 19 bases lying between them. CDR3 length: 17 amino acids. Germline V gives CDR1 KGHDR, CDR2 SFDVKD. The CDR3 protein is CATSDVRRTLTNNEQFF. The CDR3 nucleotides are TGTGCCACCAGTGATGTCAGGAGAACCTTGACTAACAATGAGCAGTTCTTC.